This section outlines one TCR beta chain sequence together with its context. Its matching antigen is unknown. The data are from a study of post-analysis software for immune sequencing data. The germline V gene has CDR1 DFQATT and CDR2 SNEGSKA (reference sequence). This CDR3 comprises 12 residues. V was cut by 3 bases and J by 1 base, with 6 bases left in between. Broader study findings: Higher frequency in patients than in controls was seen for about five TRBV segments, with TRBV5-6, TRBV5-1 and TRBV20-1 among them.

Unique molecular identifiers were present in the TCR beta cDNA libraries. From the PCR reads, TCRdb called clonotypes with MiXCR, one entry per CDR3 protein. Of 820,000 or so distinct CDR3 sequences in the sample, around 50% were seen once. The receptor was isolated from a girl aged 5-17 years with multiple sclerosis. The sample comprised blood. The chain employs TRBV20-1 and TRBJ2-5; D gene unclear. The CDR3 loop is CSASGLQETQYF. The DNA for the CDR3 is TGCAGTGCTAGTGGGCTCCAAGAGACCCAGTACTTC.